The entry below gives a single TCR beta chain sequence along with its context. This specimen comes from a study of OX40 agonist ivuxolimab in advanced cancers. Measured with immunoSEQ multiplex PCR; TCRdb has only the in-frame clones, and not every one. The table includes around 76,000 clones, around 82% detected once. This CDR3 contains 13 residues. Trimming shortened V by 6 bases and J by 4 bases, and 12 bases separated the two germline ends. In germline, CDR1 is MDHEN, CDR2 SYDVKM. The sequence came from an adult with an advanced solid tumor such as melanoma, head and neck, liver or kidney cancer. The sequenced sample was CD4+ or CD8+ T cells sorted from blood, obtained in a trial of the OX40 agonist ivuxolimab. V usage is TRBV28 and J usage is TRBJ1-2; no clear D gene. This CDR3 reads CASRTSGSYGYTF. The CDR3 region has the DNA TGTGCCAGCAGGACCAGCGGATCCTATGGCTACACCTTC.